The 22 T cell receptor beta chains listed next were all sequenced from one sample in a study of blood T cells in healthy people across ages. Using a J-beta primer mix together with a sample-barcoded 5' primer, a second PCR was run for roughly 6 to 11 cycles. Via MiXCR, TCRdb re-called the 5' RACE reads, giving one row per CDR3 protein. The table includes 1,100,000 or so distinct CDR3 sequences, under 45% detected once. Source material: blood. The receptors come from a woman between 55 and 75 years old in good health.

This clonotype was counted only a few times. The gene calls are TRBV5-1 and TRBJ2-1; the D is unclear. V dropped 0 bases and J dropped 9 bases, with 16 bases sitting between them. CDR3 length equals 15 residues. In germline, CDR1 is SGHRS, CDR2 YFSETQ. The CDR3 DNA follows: TGCGCCAGCAGCTTGGCTCGACCCGTCTCTAGTGAGCAGTTCTTC. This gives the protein CASSLARPVSSEQFF.

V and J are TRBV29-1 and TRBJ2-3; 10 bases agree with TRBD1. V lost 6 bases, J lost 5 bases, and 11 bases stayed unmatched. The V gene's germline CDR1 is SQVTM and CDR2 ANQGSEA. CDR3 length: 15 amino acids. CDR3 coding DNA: TGCAGCGTCGACAGGGGGCAGTTCCCCGGAGATACGCAGTATTTT. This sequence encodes CSVDRGQFPGDTQYF.

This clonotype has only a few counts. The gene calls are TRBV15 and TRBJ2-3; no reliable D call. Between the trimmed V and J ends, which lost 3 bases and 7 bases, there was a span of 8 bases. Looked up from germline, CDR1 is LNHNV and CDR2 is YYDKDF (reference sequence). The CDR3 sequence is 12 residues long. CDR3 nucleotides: TGTGCCACCAGCAGTACTTTCTATACGCAGTATTTT. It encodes CATSSTFYTQYF.

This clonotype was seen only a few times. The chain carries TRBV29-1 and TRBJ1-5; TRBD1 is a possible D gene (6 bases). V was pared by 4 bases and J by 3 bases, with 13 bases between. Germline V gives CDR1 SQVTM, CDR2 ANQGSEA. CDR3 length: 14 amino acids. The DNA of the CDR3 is TGCAGCGTTGGGGGGGCAGGGGCCAATCAGCCCCAGCATTTT. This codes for CSVGGAGANQPQHF.

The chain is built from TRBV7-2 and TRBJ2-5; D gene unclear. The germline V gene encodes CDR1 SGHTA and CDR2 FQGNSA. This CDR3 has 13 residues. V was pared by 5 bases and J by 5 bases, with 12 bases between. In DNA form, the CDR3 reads TGTGCCAGCAGCCCTCGTCCATCGGAGACCCAGTACTTC. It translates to CASSPRPSETQYF.

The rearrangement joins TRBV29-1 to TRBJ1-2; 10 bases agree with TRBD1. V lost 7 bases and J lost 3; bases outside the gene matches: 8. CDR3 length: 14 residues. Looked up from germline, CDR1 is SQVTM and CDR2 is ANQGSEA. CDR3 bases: TGCAGCGGTGTGCCCGGGACAGGGGACTATGGCTACACCTTC. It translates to CSGVPGTGDYGYTF.

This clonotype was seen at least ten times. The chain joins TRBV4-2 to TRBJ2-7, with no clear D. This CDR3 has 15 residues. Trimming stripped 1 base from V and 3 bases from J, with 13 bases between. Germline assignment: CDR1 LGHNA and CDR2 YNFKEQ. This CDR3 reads CASSQGFSSFYEQYF. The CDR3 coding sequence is TGTGCCAGCAGCCAAGGTTTCTCGTCTTTCTACGAGCAGTACTTC.

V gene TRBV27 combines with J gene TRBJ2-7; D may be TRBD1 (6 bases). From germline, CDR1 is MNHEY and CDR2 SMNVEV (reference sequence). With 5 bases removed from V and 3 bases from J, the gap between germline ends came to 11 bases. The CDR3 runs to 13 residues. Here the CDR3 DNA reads TGTGCCAGCAGTGCCCAGGGGAACTACGAGCAGTACTTC. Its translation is CASSAQGNYEQYF.

CDR3 bases: TGTGCCAGCAGCTTAACGAACACCGGGGAGCTGTTTTTT. Its protein is CASSLTNTGELFF. The chain employs TRBV7-8 and TRBJ2-2; D is ambiguous. Germline V gene lookup returns CDR1 SGHVS and CDR2 FQNEAQ. V was clipped by 2 bases and J by 0 bases, with 1 base between them. The CDR3 loop spans 13 amino acids.

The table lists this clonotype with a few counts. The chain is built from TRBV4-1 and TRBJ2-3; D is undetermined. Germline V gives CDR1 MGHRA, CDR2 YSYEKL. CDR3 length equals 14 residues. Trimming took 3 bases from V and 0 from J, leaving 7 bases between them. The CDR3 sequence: CASSHQGSTDTQYF. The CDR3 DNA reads TGCGCCAGCAGCCACCAAGGGAGCACAGATACGCAGTATTTT.

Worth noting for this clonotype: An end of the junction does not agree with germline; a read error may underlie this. DNA of the CDR3: TGTGCCTGGTCACAGGGAGGATCAACTAATGAAGAACTGTTTTTT. This gives the protein CAWSQGGSTNEELFF. This rearrangement joins TRBV30 to TRBJ1-4; perhaps TRBD1 as D (6 bases). Looked up from germline, CDR1 is GTSNPN and CDR2 is SVGIG (reference sequence). This CDR3 comprises 15 residues.

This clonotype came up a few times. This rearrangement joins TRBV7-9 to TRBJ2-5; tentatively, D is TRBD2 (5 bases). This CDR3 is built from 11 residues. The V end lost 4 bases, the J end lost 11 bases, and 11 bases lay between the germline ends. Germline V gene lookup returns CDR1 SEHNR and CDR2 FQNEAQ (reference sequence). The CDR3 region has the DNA TGTGCCAGCAGCTGGGGAGATGAGCAGTACTTC. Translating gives CASSWGDEQYF.

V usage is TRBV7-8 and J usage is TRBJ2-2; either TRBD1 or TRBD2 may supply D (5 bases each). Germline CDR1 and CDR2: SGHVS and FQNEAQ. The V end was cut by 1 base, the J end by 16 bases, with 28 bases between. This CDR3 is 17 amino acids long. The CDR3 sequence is CASSLVIRDVVGTRPFF. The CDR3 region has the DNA TGTGCCAGCAGCTTAGTTATACGTGATGTAGTCGGGACCCGCCCGTTTTTT.

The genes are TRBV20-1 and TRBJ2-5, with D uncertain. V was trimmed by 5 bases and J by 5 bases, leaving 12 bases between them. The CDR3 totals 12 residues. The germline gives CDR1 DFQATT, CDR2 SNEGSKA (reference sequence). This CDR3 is CSAPGLVETQYF. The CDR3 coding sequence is TGCAGTGCTCCGGGCCTCGTGGAGACCCAGTACTTC.

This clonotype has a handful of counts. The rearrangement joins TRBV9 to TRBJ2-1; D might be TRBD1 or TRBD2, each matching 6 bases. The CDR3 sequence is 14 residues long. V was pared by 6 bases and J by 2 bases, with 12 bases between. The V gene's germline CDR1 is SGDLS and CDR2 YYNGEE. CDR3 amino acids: CASNKGGTYNEQFF. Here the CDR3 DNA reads TGTGCCAGCAACAAGGGGGGTACCTACAATGAGCAGTTCTTC.

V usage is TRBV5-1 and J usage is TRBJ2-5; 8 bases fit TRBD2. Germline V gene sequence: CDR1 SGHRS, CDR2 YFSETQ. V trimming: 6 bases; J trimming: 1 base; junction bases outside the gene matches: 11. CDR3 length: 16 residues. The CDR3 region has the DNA TGCGCCAGCAATGGAGCGGGAGTGGGCCCCCAAGAGACCCAGTACTTC. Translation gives CASNGAGVGPQETQYF.

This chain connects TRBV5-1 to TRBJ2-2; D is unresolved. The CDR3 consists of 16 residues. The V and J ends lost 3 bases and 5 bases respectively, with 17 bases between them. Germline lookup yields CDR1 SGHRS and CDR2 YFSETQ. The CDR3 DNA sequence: TGCGCCAGCAGCTCCACAGTTAACGTGGGAACCGGGGAGCTGTTTTTT. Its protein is CASSSTVNVGTGELFF.

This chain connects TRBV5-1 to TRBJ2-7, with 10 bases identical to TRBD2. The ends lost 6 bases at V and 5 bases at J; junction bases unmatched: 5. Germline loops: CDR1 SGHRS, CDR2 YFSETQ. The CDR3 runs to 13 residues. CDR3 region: CASKLAGRNEQYF. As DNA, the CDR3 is TGCGCCAGCAAACTAGCGGGACGCAACGAGCAGTACTTC. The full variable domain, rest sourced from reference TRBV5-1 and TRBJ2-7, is KAGVTQTPRYLIKTRGQQVTLSCSPISGHRSVSWYQQTPGQGLQFLFEYFSETQRNKGNFPGRFSGRQFSNSRSEMNVSTLELGDSALYLCASKLAGRNEQYFGPGTRLTVT.

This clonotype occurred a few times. DNA for the CDR3: TGTGCCAGCACCCCGGGACAGAGAAACCCCAATGAGCAGTTCTTC. As protein: CASTPGQRNPNEQFF. The rearrangement links TRBV12-3 or TRBV12-4 to TRBJ2-1; 7 nucleotides agree with TRBD1. V lost 7 bases to trimming and J lost 6 bases; unmatched junction nucleotides: 12. This CDR3 spans 15 amino acids.

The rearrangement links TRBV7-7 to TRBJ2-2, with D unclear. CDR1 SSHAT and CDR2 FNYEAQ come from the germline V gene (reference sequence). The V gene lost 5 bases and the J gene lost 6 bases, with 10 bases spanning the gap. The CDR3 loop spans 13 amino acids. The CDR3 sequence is CASSPLPSGELFF. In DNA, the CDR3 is TGTGCCAGCAGCCCCCTGCCGTCCGGGGAGCTGTTTTTT.

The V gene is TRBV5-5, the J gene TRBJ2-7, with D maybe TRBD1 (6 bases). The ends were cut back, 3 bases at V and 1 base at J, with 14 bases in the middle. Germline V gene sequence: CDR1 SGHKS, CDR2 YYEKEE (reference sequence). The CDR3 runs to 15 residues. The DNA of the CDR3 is TGTGCCAGCAGCTGGAGTCTGACAGGTTCCTACGAGCAGTACTTC. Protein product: CASSWSLTGSYEQYF. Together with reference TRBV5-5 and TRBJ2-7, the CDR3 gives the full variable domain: DAGVTQSPTHLIKTRGQQVTLRCSPISGHKSVSWYQQVLGQGPQFIFQYYEKEERGRGNFPDRFSARQFPNYSSELNVNALLLGDSALYLCASSWSLTGSYEQYFGPGTRLTVT.

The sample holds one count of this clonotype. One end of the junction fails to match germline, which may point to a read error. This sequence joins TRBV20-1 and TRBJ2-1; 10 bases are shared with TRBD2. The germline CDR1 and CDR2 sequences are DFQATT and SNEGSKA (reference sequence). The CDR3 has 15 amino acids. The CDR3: CSARALAGAYNERFF. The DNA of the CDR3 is TGCAGTGCTAGGGCTCTAGCGGGAGCCTACAATGAGCGGTTCTTC.